This TCR beta chain was found in a study of cytomegalovirus exposure and HLA in healthy donors. Study-wide results and limits: Clonal expansion, a later analysis showed, was greater in HLA-associated TCR beta chains than in equally common others.

In the PCR, 60 Vbeta and 13 Jbeta primers were used. The assay was immunoSEQ multiplex PCR, and TCRdb's table has in-frame clones only and misses some. Here the sample spans almost 95,000 clones, over 65% being singletons. This CDR3 region has 16 residues. Germline CDR1 LGHNA, CDR2 YNFKEQ. The trim removed 3 bases at V and 4 bases at J, leaving 8 bases unmatched. Regarding this clone: Its antigen remains unknown.

The chain couples TRBV4-2 to TRBJ2-2; 7 bases agree with TRBD1. The TCR sequence derives from a man between 25 and 39 years old in good health and CMV-seronegative. The sequenced sample was PBMCs. Written as DNA, the CDR3 is TGTGCCAGCAGCCAGACTACAGGGGCGGGCACCGGGGAGCTGTTTTTT. This gives the protein CASSQTTGAGTGELFF.